This record concerns one T cell receptor beta chain sequence. The CDR3 is 16 amino acids. From germline, CDR1 is LNHNV and CDR2 YYDKDF (reference sequence). The ends lost 3 bases at V and 0 bases at J; junction bases unmatched: 8. This entry belongs to a study of cytomegalovirus exposure and HLA in healthy donors. PCR involved 60 Vbeta and 13 Jbeta primers. Using immunoSEQ multiplex PCR, the repertoire was profiled, and TCRdb retains in-frame clones only, with some absent. This repertoire shows 180,000 or so clones, more than 75% found once; its top ten account for 2% to 2.5%. The sequenced sample was PBMCs. The chain recombines TRBV15 with TRBJ2-7; the match to TRBD1 covers 7 bases. The source of this sequence is a woman aged 25-40 years in good health and CMV-seropositive. Here the CDR3 reads CATSRRPRDSSYEQYF. In DNA form, the CDR3 reads TGTGCCACCAGCAGGAGACCCCGGGACAGCTCCTACGAGCAGTACTTC.